The 29 T cell receptor beta chains below all came from one sample that was sequenced in a study of neurological immune-mediated disorders. TCRdb independently ran MiXCR on the 5' RACE reads; one entry per CDR3 protein. The sample lists tens of thousands of distinct CDR3 sequences; over 9% were seen once. The specimen sequenced was PBMCs. The source is a man between 35 and 55 years old in good health.

This chain uses TRBV2 with TRBJ2-7, with a possible D match to TRBD1 (6 bases). In germline, CDR1 is SNHLY, CDR2 FYNNEI. The CDR3 runs 16 residues. Trimming left V 7 bases short and J 3 bases short, with 22 bases between. CDR3 protein: CASTTRTGPGVYEQYF. In nucleotides, the CDR3 is TGTGCCAGCACTACGAGAACAGGGCCTGGAGTCTACGAGCAGTACTTC.

Details on this clonotype: It may be a read error: a sequence one base away is much more abundant. The V call is TRBV14, the J call TRBJ1-1; no reliable D call. Germline-derived CDR1 and CDR2 are SGHDN and FVKESK. CDR3 length: 13 amino acids. This chain's CDR3 is CTSSQDMGGEAFF. CDR3 nucleotide sequence: TGTACCAGCAGCCAAGATATGGGCGGTGAAGCTTTCTTT.

The V call is TRBV6-1, the J call TRBJ2-2, with D perhaps assigned TRBD1 or TRBD2 (6 bases each). The CDR3 has 14 residues. Germline CDR1 MNHNS, CDR2 SASEGT. V shed 5 bases and J shed 6 bases, with 13 bases lying between them. CDR3 coding DNA: TGTGCCAGCAGTCTCGGGGGACAACCCGGGGAGCTGTTTTTT. Translating gives CASSLGGQPGELFF.

This clonotype was observed at least ten times. The rearrangement uses TRBV5-5 and TRBJ2-2; D may match TRBD1 or TRBD2 (5 bases each). The CDR3 contains 13 residues. In germline, CDR1 is SGHKS, CDR2 YYEKEE (reference sequence). V lost 4 bases and J lost 4, with 8 bases in between. The CDR3 region has the DNA TGTGCCAGCAGCCCAGGGAGCACCGGGGAGCTGTTTTTT. Its translation is CASSPGSTGELFF.

This clonotype was counted many times. The DNA of the CDR3 is TGTGCCATCAGACAGGGGGCGGAGAACACTGAAGCTTTCTTT. Residues: CAIRQGAENTEAFF. The V gene is TRBV10-3, the J gene TRBJ1-1, with TRBD1 matching 9 bases. The CDR3 has 14 amino acids. Germline V gene data show CDR1 as ENHRY and CDR2 as SYGVKD. Unmatched junction bases numbered 3, after V lost 6 bases and J lost 1 base.

The J gene is TRBJ2-7, the V gene TRBV29-1, with D tentatively TRBD1 (6 bases). Germline-derived CDR1 and CDR2 are SQVTM and ANQGSEA. There are 14 residues in the CDR3. V was cut by 6 bases and J by 0 bases, with 15 bases left in between. The DNA of the CDR3 is TGCAGCGTAACCGGGACACCTCGCTCCTACGAGCAGTACTTC. Translating gives CSVTGTPRSYEQYF.

This clonotype has a count of ten or more. This chain links TRBV20-1 with TRBJ2-7, with 15 nucleotides matching TRBD2. The CDR3 spans 17 residues. The V gene's germline CDR1 is DFQATT and CDR2 SNEGSKA (reference sequence). V shed 0 bases and J 6 bases; nucleotides not matched to a gene: 9. The CDR3 DNA follows: TGCAGTGCTAGAGATTTGAGGACTAGCGGGAGGGCCGCCGAGCAGTACTTC. Translated, it gives CSARDLRTSGRAAEQYF.

This clonotype was recorded at least ten times. The rearrangement links TRBV10-3 to TRBJ1-5; 7 positions agree with TRBD1. V was clipped by 10 bases and J by 0 bases; unmatched bases: 6. The CDR3 length is 14 residues. Germline CDR1 ENHRY, CDR2 SYGVKD. The CDR3 DNA reads TGTGCCACCCGGGACAGAGATAGCAATCAGCCCCAGCATTTT. Amino acids: CATRDRDSNQPQHF.

This clonotype was counted many times. The genes are TRBV27 and TRBJ2-7; the D gene could be TRBD1 or TRBD2 (6 bases each). This CDR3 comprises 11 residues. Trimming shortened V by 7 bases and J by 13 bases, and 17 bases separated the two germline ends. Germline loops: CDR1 MNHEY, CDR2 SMNVEV (reference sequence). The CDR3 region has the DNA TGTGCCAGCAACCTGGGGGGCCCCGATTACTTC. Protein product: CASNLGGPDYF.

In this sample, this clonotype turned up many times. V usage is TRBV7-9 and J usage is TRBJ2-3; 9 positions match TRBD2. This CDR3 comprises 19 residues. From germline, CDR1 is SEHNR and CDR2 FQNEAQ (reference sequence). After removal of 4 bases from V and 4 bases from J, the junction contained 18 bases not matched to a gene. CDR3 amino acids: CASSSEWGGGAAVSDTQYF. DNA of the CDR3: TGTGCCAGCAGCTCCGAATGGGGCGGGGGGGCGGCAGTATCAGATACGCAGTATTTT.

This clonotype was seen repeatedly, ten times or more. The chain combines TRBV5-1 with TRBJ2-7, with D perhaps matching TRBD1 or TRBD2 (5 bases each). V lost 4 bases to trimming and J lost 2 bases, with 13 bases between them. Germline-derived CDR1 and CDR2 are SGHRS and YFSETQ. The CDR3 runs 14 residues. CDR3 amino acids: CASSPEGPTYEQYF. In DNA, the CDR3 is TGCGCCAGCAGCCCCGAGGGACCTACCTACGAGCAGTACTTC.

In this sample, this clonotype turned up many times. Germline and junction disagree at one end, which may indicate a read error. This chain joins TRBV5-1 and TRBJ2-1; TRBD2 matches 13 bases. The CDR3 extends over 22 amino acids. Germline V gene lookup returns CDR1 SGHRS and CDR2 YFSETQ. As DNA, the CDR3 is TGCGCCAGCAGCTTGCCACCAACGACTAGCGGGGGGAAAGGCCTTTCCTACAATGAGAAGTTCTTC. This codes for CASSLPPTTSGGKGLSYNEKFF. The full variable domain, completed using reference TRBV5-1 and TRBJ2-1, is KAGVTQTPRYLIKTRGQQVTLSCSPISGHRSVSWYQQTPGQGLQFLFEYFSETQRNKGNFPGRFSGRQFSNSRSEMNVSTLELGDSALYLCASSLPPTTSGGKGLSYNEKFFGPGTRLTVL.

This clonotype was seen at least ten times. The rearrangement uses TRBV7-3 and TRBJ2-7, with D possibly TRBD1 on 5 matching bases. This CDR3 contains 14 residues. Germline V CDR1 and CDR2: SGHTA, FQGTGA. V was clipped by 0 bases and J by 4 bases, with 10 bases between them. CDR3 DNA: TGTGCCAGCAGCTTAACGTCTAAGGGGTACGAGCAGTACTTC. Residues: CASSLTSKGYEQYF.

This clonotype was counted at least ten times. The chain uses TRBV28 and TRBJ2-3; TRBD1 might be the D (5 bases). Germline V CDR1 and CDR2: MDHEN, SYDVKM. V lost 7 bases to trimming and J lost 0 bases, with 14 bases between them. CDR3 length: 15 amino acids. This chain's CDR3 is CASTPGDSSTDTQYF. The CDR3 DNA reads TGTGCCAGCACCCCTGGTGACAGTAGCACAGATACGCAGTATTTT.

This clonotype came up many times. The V call is TRBV5-1, the J call TRBJ2-1; no clear D gene. V lost 4 bases, J lost 1 base, and 6 bases lay in between. The CDR3 consists of 13 residues. Germline values: CDR1 SGHRS, CDR2 YFSETQ. DNA of the CDR3: TGCGCCAGCAGCCCCCTATCCTACAATGAGCAGTTCTTC. Encoded protein: CASSPLSYNEQFF.

This clonotype appeared many times. The chain combines TRBV7-9 with TRBJ2-1; 7 positions match TRBD1. CDR1 is SEHNR, CDR2 FQNEAQ, per germline (reference sequence). J was trimmed by 7 bases and V by 5 bases; bases with no gene match: 11. This CDR3 has 15 amino acids. CDR3 coding DNA: TGTGCCAGCAGCCTGAGACAGGGTATTGCTAATGAGCAGTTCTTC. It is translated as CASSLRQGIANEQFF. Based on the CDR3 plus reference TRBV7-9 and TRBJ2-1, the full variable domain is DTGVSQNPRHKITKRGQNVTFRCDPISEHNRLYWYRQTLGQGPEFLTYFQNEAQLEKSRLLSDRFSAERPKGSFSTLEIQRTEQGDSAMYLCASSLRQGIANEQFFGPGTRLTVL.

This clonotype was detected ten times or more. The gene calls are TRBV5-1 and TRBJ2-1; D call uncertain. With 1 base removed from V and 7 bases from J, the gap between germline ends came to 9 bases. This CDR3 comprises 13 residues. Germline CDR1 and CDR2: SGHRS and YFSETQ. The CDR3 here is CASSLPSLNEQFF. CDR3 nucleotide sequence: TGCGCCAGCAGCTTGCCCTCTCTTAATGAGCAGTTCTTC. Complete variable domain (other parts from reference TRBV5-1 and TRBJ2-1): KAGVTQTPRYLIKTRGQQVTLSCSPISGHRSVSWYQQTPGQGLQFLFEYFSETQRNKGNFPGRFSGRQFSNSRSEMNVSTLELGDSALYLCASSLPSLNEQFFGPGTRLTVL.

V is TRBV21-1 and J is TRBJ1-2. TRBV21-1 corresponds to a pseudogene. The CDR3 runs 15 residues. The CDR3 DNA reads as TGTGCCAGCAGCAAGGGGCTCTCATATCCACATGGCTACACCTTC. Protein sequence: CASSKGLSYPHGYTF.

This clonotype was counted a few times. A much larger clone is a single base away; this may be a read error. V and J are TRBV7-2 and TRBJ1-5; no clear D gene. The CDR3 contains 13 residues. Germline assignment: CDR1 SGHTA and CDR2 FQGNSA. The CDR3 region has the DNA TGTGCCAGCAGCTTAGAACCCAATCAGCCCCAGAATTTT. It encodes CASSLEPNQPQNF.

The table lists this clonotype with a few counts. The gene calls are TRBV5-1 and TRBJ2-5; D may correspond to TRBD1 or TRBD2 (5 bases each). CDR1 SGHRS and CDR2 YFSETQ come from the germline V gene. The CDR3 contains 13 residues. Trimming took off 3 bases at V and 7 bases at J, with 13 bases between the two ends. CDR3: CASSSEGTGTQYF. CDR3 nucleotides: TGCGCCAGCAGCTCCGAGGGAACAGGGACCCAGTACTTC.

Many counts were recorded for this clonotype. The chain recombines TRBV29-1 with TRBJ1-2, with 7 bases lining up with TRBD1. The CDR3 consists of 13 residues. V lost 7 bases and J lost 2; bases outside the gene matches: 7. Germline CDR1 reads SQVTM; CDR2 reads ANQGSEA. The CDR3 reads CSARDSENYGYTF. The CDR3 DNA is TGCAGCGCCCGGGACAGCGAGAACTATGGCTACACCTTC.

This clonotype has ten or more counts. The rearrangement links TRBV12-3 or TRBV12-4 to TRBJ2-3; either TRBD1 or TRBD2 may supply D (5 bases each). The CDR3 extends over 14 amino acids. Trimming took off 2 bases at V and 6 bases at J, with 12 bases between the two ends. The chain's CDR3 is CASSLSGSRDTQYF. The CDR3 DNA reads TGTGCCAGCAGTTTATCAGGGAGCAGGGATACGCAGTATTTT.

This clonotype was counted at least ten times. The V gene is TRBV4-2, the J gene TRBJ2-2; possible D gene TRBD2, 5 bases. The V end lost 0 bases, the J end lost 1 base, and 6 bases lay between the germline ends. CDR1 and CDR2 from the germline V gene are LGHNA and YNFKEQ. The CDR3 covers 15 residues. CDR3 sequence: CASSQDTRNTGELFF. CDR3 in DNA: TGTGCCAGCAGCCAAGATACTAGGAACACCGGGGAGCTGTTTTTT.

This clonotype was counted ten times or more. The CDR3 is CASSPTGGKRNEQFF. The CDR3 DNA sequence: TGTGCCAGCAGCCCGACAGGGGGCAAGAGGAATGAGCAGTTCTTC. This chain links TRBV12-3 or TRBV12-4 with TRBJ2-1; TRBD1 matches at 10 bases. V dropped 6 bases and J dropped 7; count of bases not matched to a gene: 9. The CDR3 consists of 15 residues.

This clonotype was seen many times. The DNA of the CDR3 is TGCGCCAGCAGCTTAAGAGGGCGGGGCAATGAGCAGTTCTTC. It specifies CASSLRGRGNEQFF. The chain is built from TRBV5-1 and TRBJ2-1; D might be TRBD2 (6 bases). V lost 2 bases and J lost 6, with 12 bases in between. Germline CDR1 and CDR2: SGHRS and YFSETQ. This CDR3 is built from 14 residues.

The rearrangement joins TRBV10-2 to TRBJ2-7; TRBD2 matches 7 bases. Per the germline V gene, CDR1 is WSHSY and CDR2 is SAAADI. The V segment lost 7 bases and the J segment 0 bases; nucleotides outside the gene matches: 9. The CDR3 is made up of 15 amino acids. The CDR3 loop reads CASTMTSPSSYEQYF. The CDR3 DNA reads as TGCGCCAGCACCATGACTAGCCCCAGCTCCTACGAGCAGTACTTC.

There are many counts of this clonotype. The V call is TRBV18, the J call TRBJ1-2; D remains unclear. The CDR3 spans 13 residues. V shed 2 bases and J shed 2 bases, with 6 bases lying between them. Germline-derived CDR1 and CDR2 are KGHSH and LQKENI. CDR3 region: CASSPYRNYGYTF. The CDR3, as DNA: TGTGCCAGCTCACCATACAGAAACTATGGCTACACCTTC. Full variable domain (rest looked up from reference TRBV18 and TRBJ1-2): NAGVMQNPRHLVRRRGQEARLRCSPMKGHSHVYWYRQLPEEGLKFMVYLQKENIIDESGMPKERFSAEFPKEGPSILRIQQVVRGDSAAYFCASSPYRNYGYTFGSGTRLTVV.

The rearrangement uses TRBV9 and TRBJ1-1; D is uncertain. Trimming took off 3 bases at V and 0 bases at J, with 18 bases between the two ends. Per germline, CDR1 SGDLS and CDR2 YYNGEE. The CDR3 has 17 amino acids. CDR3 DNA sequence: TGTGCCAGCAGCGCTCCTCCCCGGAGCCCCATGAACACTGAAGCTTTCTTT. This encodes CASSAPPRSPMNTEAFF.

This chain links TRBV20-1 with TRBJ1-3; the D gene is possibly TRBD1 (5 bases). The CDR3 consists of 17 residues. Looked up from germline, CDR1 is DFQATT and CDR2 is SNEGSKA (reference sequence). Trimming pared 0 bases from V and 0 bases from J, leaving 15 bases between. The CDR3 spells CSARDLTTAFSGNTIYF. Written as DNA, the CDR3 is TGCAGTGCTAGAGATCTTACGACAGCCTTCTCTGGAAACACCATATATTTT.